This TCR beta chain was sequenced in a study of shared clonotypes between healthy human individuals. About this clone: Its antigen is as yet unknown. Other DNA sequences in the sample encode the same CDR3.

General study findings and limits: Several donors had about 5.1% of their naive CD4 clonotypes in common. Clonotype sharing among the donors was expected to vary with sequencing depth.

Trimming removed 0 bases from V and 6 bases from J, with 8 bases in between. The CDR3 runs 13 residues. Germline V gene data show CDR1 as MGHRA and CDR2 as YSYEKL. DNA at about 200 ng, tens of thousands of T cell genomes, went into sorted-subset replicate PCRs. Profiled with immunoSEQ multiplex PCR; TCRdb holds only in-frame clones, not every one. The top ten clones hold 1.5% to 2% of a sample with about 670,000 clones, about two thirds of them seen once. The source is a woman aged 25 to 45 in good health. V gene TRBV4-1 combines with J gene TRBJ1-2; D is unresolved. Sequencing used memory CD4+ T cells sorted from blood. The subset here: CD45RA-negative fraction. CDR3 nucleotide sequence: TGCGCCAGCAGCCAAGATCGGGCGGATGGCTACACCTTC. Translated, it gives CASSQDRADGYTF.